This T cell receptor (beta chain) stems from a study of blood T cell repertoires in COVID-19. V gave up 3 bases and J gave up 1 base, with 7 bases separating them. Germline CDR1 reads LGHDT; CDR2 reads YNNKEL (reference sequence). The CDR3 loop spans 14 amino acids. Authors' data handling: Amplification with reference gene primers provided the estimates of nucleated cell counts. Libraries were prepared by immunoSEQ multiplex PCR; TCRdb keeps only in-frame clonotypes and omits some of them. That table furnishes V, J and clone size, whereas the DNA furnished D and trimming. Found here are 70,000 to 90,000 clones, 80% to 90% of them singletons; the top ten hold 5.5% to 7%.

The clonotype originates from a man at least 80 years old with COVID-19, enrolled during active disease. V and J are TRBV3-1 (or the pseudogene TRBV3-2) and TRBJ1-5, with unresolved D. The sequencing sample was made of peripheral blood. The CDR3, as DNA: TGTGCCAGCAGCCAGCGGGAAAGCAATCAGCCCCAGCATTTT. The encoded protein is CASSQRESNQPQHF.